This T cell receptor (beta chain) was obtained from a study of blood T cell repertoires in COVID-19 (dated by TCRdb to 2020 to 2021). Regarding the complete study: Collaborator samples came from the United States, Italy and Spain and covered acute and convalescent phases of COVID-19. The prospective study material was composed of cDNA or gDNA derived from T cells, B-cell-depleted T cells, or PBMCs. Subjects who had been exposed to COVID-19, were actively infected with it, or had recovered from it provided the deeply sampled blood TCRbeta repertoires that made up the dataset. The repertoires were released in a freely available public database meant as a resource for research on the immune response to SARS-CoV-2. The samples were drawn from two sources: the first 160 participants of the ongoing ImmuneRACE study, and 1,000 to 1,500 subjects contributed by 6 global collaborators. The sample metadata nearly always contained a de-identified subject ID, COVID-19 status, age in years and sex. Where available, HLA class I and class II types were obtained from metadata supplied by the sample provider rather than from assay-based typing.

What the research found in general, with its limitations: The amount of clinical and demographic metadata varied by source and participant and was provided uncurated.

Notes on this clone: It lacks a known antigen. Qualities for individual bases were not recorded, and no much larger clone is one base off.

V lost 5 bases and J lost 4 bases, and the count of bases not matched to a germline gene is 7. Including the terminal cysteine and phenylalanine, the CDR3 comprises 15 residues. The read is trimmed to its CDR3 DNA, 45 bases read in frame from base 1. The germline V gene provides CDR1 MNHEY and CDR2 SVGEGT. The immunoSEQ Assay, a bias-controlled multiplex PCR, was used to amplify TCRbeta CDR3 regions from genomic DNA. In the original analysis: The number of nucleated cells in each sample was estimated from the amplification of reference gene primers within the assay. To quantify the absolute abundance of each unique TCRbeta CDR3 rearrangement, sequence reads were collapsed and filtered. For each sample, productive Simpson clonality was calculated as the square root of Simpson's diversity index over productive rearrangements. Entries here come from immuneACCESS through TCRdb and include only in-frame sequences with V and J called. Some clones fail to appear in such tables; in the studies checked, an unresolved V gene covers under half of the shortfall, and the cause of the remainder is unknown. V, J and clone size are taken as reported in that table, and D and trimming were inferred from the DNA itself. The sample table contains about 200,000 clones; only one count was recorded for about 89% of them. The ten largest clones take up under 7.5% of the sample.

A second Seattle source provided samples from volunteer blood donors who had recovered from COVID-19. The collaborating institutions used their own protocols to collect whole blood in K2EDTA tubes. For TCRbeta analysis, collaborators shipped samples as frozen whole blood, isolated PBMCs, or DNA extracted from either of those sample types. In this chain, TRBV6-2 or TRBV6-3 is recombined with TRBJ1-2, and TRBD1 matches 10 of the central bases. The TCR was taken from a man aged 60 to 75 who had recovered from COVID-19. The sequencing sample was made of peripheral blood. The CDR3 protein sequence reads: CASSRPGQGSYGYTF. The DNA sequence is TGTGCCAGCAGTCGCCCGGGACAGGGGAGCTATGGCTACACCTTC.